These 2 T cell receptor beta chains were sequenced from one sample in a study of CD8 T cells in ankylosing spondylitis. MiXCR was run by TCRdb on the 5' RACE reads, yielding one entry per CDR3 protein. The data show roughly 260,000 distinct CDR3 sequences, with around 20% seen just once and roughly 7.3% held by the top ten. Sequenced material: blood, either unsorted or a sorted T cell fraction (not recorded which). These receptors all stem from a male donor with ankylosing spondylitis or in good health (not recorded which).

V is TRBV7-9 and J is TRBJ2-5; no reliable D call. Germline CDR1 reads SEHNR; CDR2 reads FQNEAQ (reference sequence). CDR3 size: 13 residues. V shed 0 bases and J shed 2 bases, with 4 bases lying between them. In DNA form, the CDR3 reads TGTGCCAGCAGCTTAGCGGAACAAGAGACCCAGTACTTC. Its translation is CASSLAEQETQYF. The variable domain in full, completed from reference TRBV7-9 and TRBJ2-5, reads DTGVSQNPRHKITKRGQNVTFRCDPISEHNRLYWYRQTLGQGPEFLTYFQNEAQLEKSRLLSDRFSAERPKGSFSTLEIQRTEQGDSAMYLCASSLAEQETQYFGPGTRLLVL.

The chain joins TRBV20-1 to TRBJ2-7; D is uncertain. The CDR3 length is 12 residues. The germline V and J ends were trimmed by 6 bases and 3 bases, with 12 bases remaining between them. Germline lookup yields CDR1 DFQATT and CDR2 SNEGSKA (reference sequence). The chain's CDR3 is CSASQSNYEQYV. For the CDR3, the DNA is TGCAGTGCGTCCCAATCGAACTACGAGCAGTACGTC.